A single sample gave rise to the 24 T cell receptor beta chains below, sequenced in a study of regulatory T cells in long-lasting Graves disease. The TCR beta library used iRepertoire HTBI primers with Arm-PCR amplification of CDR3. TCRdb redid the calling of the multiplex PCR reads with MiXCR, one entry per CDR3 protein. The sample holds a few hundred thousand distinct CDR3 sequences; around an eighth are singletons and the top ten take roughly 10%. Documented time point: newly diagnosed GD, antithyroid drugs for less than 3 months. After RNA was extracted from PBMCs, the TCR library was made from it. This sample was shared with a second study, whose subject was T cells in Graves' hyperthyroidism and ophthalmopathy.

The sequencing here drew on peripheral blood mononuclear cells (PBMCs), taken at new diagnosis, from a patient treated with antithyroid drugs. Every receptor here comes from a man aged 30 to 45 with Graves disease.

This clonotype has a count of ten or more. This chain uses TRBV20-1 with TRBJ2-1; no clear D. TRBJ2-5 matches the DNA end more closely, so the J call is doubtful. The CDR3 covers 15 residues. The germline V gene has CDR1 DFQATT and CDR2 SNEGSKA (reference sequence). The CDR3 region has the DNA TGCAGTGCTAGAGATCGTCCCTCCCCCAGAAAGACCCAGTACTTC. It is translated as CSARDRPSPRKTQYF.

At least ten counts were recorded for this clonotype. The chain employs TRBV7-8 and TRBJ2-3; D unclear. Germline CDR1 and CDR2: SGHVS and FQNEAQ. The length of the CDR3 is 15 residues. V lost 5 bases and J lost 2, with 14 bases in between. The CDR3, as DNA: TGTGCCAGCAGCCCCCCGCGGTCCCTCACAGATACGCAGTATTTT. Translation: CASSPPRSLTDTQYF.

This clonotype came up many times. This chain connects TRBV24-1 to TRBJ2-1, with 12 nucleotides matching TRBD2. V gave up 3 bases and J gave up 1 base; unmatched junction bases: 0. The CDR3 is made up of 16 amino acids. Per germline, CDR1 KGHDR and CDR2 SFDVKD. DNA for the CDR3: TGTGCCACCAGTGATACTAGCGGGAGGTCCTACAATGAGCAGTTCTTC. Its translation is CATSDTSGRSYNEQFF.

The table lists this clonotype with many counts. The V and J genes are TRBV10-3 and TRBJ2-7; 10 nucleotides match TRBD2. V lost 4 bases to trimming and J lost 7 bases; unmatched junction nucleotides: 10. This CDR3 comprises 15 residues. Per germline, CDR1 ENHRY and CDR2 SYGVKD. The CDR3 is CAISVSGGPVREQYF. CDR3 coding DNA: TGTGCCATCAGTGTTAGCGGGGGGCCCGTACGTGAGCAGTACTTC.

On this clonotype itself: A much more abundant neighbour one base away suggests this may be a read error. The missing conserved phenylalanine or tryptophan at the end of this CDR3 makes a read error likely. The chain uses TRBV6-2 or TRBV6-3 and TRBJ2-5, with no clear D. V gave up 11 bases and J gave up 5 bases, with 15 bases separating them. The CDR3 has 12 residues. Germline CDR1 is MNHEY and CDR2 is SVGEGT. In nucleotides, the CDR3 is TGTGCCTCGTCTACACCCGGGGAGACCCAGTACTCC. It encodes CASSTPGETQYS.

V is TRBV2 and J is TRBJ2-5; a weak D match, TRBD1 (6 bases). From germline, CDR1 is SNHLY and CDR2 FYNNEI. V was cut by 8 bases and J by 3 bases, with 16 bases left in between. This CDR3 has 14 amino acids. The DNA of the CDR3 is TGTGCCAGCGCGATGACAGGAGCTAAAGAGACCCAGTACTTC. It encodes CASAMTGAKETQYF.

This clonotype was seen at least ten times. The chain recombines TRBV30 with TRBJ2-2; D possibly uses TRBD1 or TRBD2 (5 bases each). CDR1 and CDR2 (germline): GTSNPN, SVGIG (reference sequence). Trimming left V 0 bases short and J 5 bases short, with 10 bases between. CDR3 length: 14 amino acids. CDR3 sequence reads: CAWSVLGDTGELFF. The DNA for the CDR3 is TGTGCCTGGAGTGTATTGGGGGATACCGGGGAGCTGTTTTTT.

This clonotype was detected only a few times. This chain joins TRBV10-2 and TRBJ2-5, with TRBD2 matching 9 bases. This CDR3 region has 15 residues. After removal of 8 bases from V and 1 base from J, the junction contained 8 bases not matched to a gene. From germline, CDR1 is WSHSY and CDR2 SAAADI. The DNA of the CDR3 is TGCGCCAGCCTGAAACTAGCGGGTCCCCAAGAGACCCAGTACTTC. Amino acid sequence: CASLKLAGPQETQYF.

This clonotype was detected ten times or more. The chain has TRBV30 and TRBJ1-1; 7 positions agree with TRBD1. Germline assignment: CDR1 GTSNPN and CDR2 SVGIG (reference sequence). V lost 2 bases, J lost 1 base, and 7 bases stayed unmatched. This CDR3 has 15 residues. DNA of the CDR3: TGTGCCTGGAGTTTGACAGGGTACGAGAACACTGAAGCTTTCTTT. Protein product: CAWSLTGYENTEAFF.

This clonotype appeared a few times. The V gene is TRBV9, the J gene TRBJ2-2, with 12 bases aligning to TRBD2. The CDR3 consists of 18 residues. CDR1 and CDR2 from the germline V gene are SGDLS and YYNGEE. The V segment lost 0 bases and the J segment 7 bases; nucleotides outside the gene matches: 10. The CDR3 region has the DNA TGTGCCAGCAGCGTAGTCCCCACGACTAGCGGGGGCGGCGGGGAGCTGTTTTTT. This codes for CASSVVPTTSGGGGELFF. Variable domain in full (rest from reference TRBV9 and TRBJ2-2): DSGVTQTPKHLITATGQRVTLRCSPRSGDLSVYWYQQSLDQGLQFLIQYYNGEERAKGNILERFSAQQFPDLHSELNLSSLELGDSALYFCASSVVPTTSGGGGELFFGEGSRLTVL.

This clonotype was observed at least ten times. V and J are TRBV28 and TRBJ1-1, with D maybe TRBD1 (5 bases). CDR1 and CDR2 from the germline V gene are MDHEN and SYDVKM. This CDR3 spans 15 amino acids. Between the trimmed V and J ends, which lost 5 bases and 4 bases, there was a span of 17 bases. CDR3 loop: CASSPPTVIGTEAFF. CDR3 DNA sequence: TGTGCCAGCAGTCCCCCGACAGTTATTGGCACTGAAGCTTTCTTT.

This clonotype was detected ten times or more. The CDR3 DNA reads TGCAGTGCTAGGAAGACTAGCGGGCTTAATGAGCAGTTCTTC. Its protein product is CSARKTSGLNEQFF. This chain connects TRBV20-1 to TRBJ2-1; 10 bases are a match to TRBD2. CDR1 DFQATT and CDR2 SNEGSKA come from the germline V gene (reference sequence). This CDR3 contains 14 residues. Germline trimming cut 3 bases from V and 7 bases from J; bases unmatched to any gene: 6.

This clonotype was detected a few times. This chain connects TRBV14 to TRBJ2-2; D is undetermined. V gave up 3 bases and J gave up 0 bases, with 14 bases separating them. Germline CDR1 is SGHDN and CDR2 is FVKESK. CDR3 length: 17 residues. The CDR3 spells CASSHFGVSANTGELFF. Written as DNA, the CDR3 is TGTGCCAGCAGCCATTTTGGCGTTTCTGCGAACACCGGGGAGCTGTTTTTT.

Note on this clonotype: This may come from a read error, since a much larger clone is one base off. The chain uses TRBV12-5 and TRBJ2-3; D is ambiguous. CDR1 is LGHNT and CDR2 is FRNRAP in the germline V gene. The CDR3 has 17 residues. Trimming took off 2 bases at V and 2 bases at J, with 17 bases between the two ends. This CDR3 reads CASGLKPETHYTDTQYF. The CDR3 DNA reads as TGTGCTAGTGGTTTGAAGCCCGAGACCCACTACACAGATACGCAGTATTTT.

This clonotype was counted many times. The CDR3 reads CASSLGLAYEQYF. The CDR3 DNA follows: TGTGCCAGCAGCTTAGGCCTAGCGTACGAGCAGTACTTC. The chain couples TRBV7-2 to TRBJ2-7, with D possibly being TRBD2 (6 bases). The CDR3 sequence is 13 residues long. From germline, CDR1 is SGHTA and CDR2 FQGNSA. Trimming took off 1 base at V and 4 bases at J, with 8 bases between the two ends.

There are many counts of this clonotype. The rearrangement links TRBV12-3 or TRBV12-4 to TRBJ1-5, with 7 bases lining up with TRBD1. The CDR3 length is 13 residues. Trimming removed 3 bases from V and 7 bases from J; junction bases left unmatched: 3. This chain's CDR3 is CASSLTGRQPQHF. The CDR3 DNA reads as TGTGCCAGCAGTTTGACAGGGCGCCAGCCCCAGCATTTT.

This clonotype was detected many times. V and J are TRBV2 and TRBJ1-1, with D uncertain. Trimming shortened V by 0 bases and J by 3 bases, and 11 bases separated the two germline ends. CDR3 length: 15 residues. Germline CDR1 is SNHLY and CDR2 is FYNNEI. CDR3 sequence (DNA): TGTGCCAGCAGTGAAGCCCCCTCTCATGACACTGAAGCTTTCTTT. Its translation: CASSEAPSHDTEAFF.

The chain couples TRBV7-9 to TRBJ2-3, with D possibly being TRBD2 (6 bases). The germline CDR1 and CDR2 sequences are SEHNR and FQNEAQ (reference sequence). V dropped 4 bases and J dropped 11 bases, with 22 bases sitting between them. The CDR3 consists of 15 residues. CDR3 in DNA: TGTGCCAGCAGCTCAACTTCCGGGACTCCAATGAGGCAGTATTTT. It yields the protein CASSSTSGTPMRQYF. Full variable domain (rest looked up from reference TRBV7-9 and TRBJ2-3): DTGVSQNPRHKITKRGQNVTFRCDPISEHNRLYWYRQTLGQGPEFLTYFQNEAQLEKSRLLSDRFSAERPKGSFSTLEIQRTEQGDSAMYLCASSSTSGTPMRQYFGPGTRLTVL.

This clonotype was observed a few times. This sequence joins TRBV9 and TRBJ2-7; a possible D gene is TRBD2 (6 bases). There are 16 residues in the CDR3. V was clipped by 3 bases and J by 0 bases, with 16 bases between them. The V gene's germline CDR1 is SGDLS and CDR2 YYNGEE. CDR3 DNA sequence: TGTGCCAGCAGCGAGGGCCGGGACGGGAGCTCCTACGAGCAGTACTTC. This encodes CASSEGRDGSSYEQYF.

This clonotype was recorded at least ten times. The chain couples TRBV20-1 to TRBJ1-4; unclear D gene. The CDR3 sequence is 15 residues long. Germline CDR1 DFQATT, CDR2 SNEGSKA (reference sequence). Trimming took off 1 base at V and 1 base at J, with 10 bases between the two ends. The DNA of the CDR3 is TGCAGTGCTAGAGGGAGGTCGGGAACTAATGAAAAACTGTTTTTT. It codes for CSARGRSGTNEKLFF.

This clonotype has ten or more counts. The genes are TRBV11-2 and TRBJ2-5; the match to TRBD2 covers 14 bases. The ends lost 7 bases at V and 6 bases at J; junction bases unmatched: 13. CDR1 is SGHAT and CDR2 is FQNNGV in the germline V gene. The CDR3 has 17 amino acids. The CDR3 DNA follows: TGTGCCAGCATCCTAGGAGGGGGGACTAGCGGGAGACAGACCCAGTACTTC. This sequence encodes CASILGGGTSGRQTQYF.

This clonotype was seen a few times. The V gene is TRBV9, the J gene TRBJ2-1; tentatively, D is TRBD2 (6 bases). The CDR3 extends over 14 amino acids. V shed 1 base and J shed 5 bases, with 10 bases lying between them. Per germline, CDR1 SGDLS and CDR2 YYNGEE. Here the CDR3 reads CASSVSSANNEQFF. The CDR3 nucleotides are TGTGCCAGCAGCGTATCTAGCGCCAACAATGAGCAGTTCTTC. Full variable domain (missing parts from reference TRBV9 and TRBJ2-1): DSGVTQTPKHLITATGQRVTLRCSPRSGDLSVYWYQQSLDQGLQFLIQYYNGEERAKGNILERFSAQQFPDLHSELNLSSLELGDSALYFCASSVSSANNEQFFGPGTRLTVL.

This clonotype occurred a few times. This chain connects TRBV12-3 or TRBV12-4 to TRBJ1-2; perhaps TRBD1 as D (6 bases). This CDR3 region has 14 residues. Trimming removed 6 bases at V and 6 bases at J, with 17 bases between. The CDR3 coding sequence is TGTGCCAGCAGCCCGTGGGGGCGCAGAGATGGCTACACCTTC. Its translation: CASSPWGRRDGYTF.

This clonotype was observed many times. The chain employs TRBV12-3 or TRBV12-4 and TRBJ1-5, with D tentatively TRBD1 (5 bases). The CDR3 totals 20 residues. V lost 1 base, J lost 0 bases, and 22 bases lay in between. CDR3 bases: TGTGCCAGCAGTTTAGATGTTGGGTCGGGGCGGGGAGATAGCAATCAGCCCCAGCATTTT. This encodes CASSLDVGSGRGDSNQPQHF.